The 19 T cell receptor beta chains given below trace back to one sample, sequenced in a study of blood T cell repertoires in COVID-19. Sequenced by immunoSEQ multiplex PCR; TCRdb stores in-frame clones only, minus some. The sample contains some 70,000 clones, approximately 83% of which appear only once. Sequenced sample: peripheral blood. The origin of the receptors is an older man with acute or convalescent COVID-19.

The table lists this clone with a count of one. CDR3 bases: TGTGCCAGTAGTGCCAGTACAGGGATTATCTACGAGCAGTACTTC. Its protein product is CASSASTGIIYEQYF. This chain connects TRBV19 to TRBJ2-7, with D maybe TRBD1 (6 bases). The CDR3 has 15 residues. Trimming took 5 bases from V and 3 from J, leaving 17 bases between them. CDR1 and CDR2 from the germline V gene are LNHDA and SQIVND (reference sequence).

This chain links TRBV10-3 with TRBJ1-2; 7 positions match TRBD1. There are 14 residues in the CDR3. V dropped 6 bases and J dropped 0; count of bases not matched to a gene: 4. Per germline, CDR1 ENHRY and CDR2 SYGVKD. The CDR3 nucleotides are TGTGCCATCAGCATTGGACAGGCTAACTATGGCTACACCTTC. This gives the protein CAISIGQANYGYTF.

The rearrangement links TRBV2 to TRBJ2-4, with 9 bases fitting TRBD1. Unmatched junction bases numbered 4, after V lost 6 bases and J lost 4 bases. This CDR3 comprises 14 residues. Germline V CDR1 and CDR2: SNHLY, FYNNEI. DNA of the CDR3: TGTGCCAGCAGATCGGGACAGGGAAAAAACATTCAGTACTTC. It yields the protein CASRSGQGKNIQYF.

This chain uses TRBV5-8 with TRBJ1-2; 9 bases match TRBD1. Germline CDR1 SGHTS, CDR2 YDEGEE. The CDR3 is 14 amino acids. Losses at the gene ends were 4 bases for V and 8 bases for J; bases not matched to a gene: 9. The DNA of the CDR3 is TGTGCCAGCAGCAGGACACAGGGGGCGGGCGGCTACACCTTC. Translation gives CASSRTQGAGGYTF.

Sample share makes this clone medium-sized. In DNA form, the CDR3 reads TGTGCCAGCAGCCTTTCCGGGACAGGGTCCCACGAGCAGTACTTC. It encodes CASSLSGTGSHEQYF. The chain couples TRBV6-2 or TRBV6-3 to TRBJ2-7; 9 bases fit TRBD1. Germline V gene data show CDR1 as MNHEY and CDR2 as SVGEGT. The CDR3 loop spans 15 amino acids. After removal of 6 bases from V and 5 bases from J, the junction contained 11 bases not matched to a gene.

This chain connects TRBV12-3 or TRBV12-4 to TRBJ1-6; D is undetermined. Trimming left V 6 bases short and J 2 bases short, with 5 bases between. This CDR3 is built from 13 residues. This CDR3 is CASSTAYNSPLHF. The CDR3 region has the DNA TGTGCCAGCAGCACAGCCTATAATTCACCCCTCCACTTT.

The rearrangement joins TRBV7-9 to TRBJ2-6; TRBD1 matches 11 bases. The trim removed 11 bases at V and 0 bases at J, leaving 6 bases unmatched. There are 16 residues in the CDR3. CDR1 is SEHNR and CDR2 is FQNEAQ in the germline V gene (reference sequence). CDR3 residues: CAGGQGASSGANVLTF. CDR3 sequence (DNA): TGTGCCGGAGGACAGGGGGCGAGCTCTGGGGCCAACGTCCTGACTTTC.

The table lists this clone with a count of one. Sequence at one end of the junction differs from germline and may be a read error. The gene calls are TRBV7-7 and TRBJ1-1, with D perhaps TRBD1 (5 bases). The CDR3 contains 15 residues. Germline CDR1 SSHAT, CDR2 FNYEAQ (reference sequence). CDR3 DNA sequence: TGTGCTAGCAGCCCCCTGGGAGGGGAGAACACTGAAGCTTTCTTT. Protein: CASSPLGGENTEAFF.

The chain joins TRBV14 to TRBJ2-1; no clear D. Trimming took off 2 bases at V and 2 bases at J, with 7 bases between the two ends. The germline gives CDR1 SGHDN, CDR2 FVKESK. The CDR3 is 14 amino acids. The CDR3 bases are TGTGCCAGCAGCCAAAGCAGCGCCTACAATGAGCAGTTCTTC. Translation gives CASSQSSAYNEQFF.

The count of this clone is one. This chain joins TRBV2 and TRBJ2-5, with TRBD1 as a possible D gene (5 bases). Germline assignment: CDR1 SNHLY and CDR2 FYNNEI. The length of the CDR3 is 14 residues. V dropped 6 bases and J dropped 5 bases, with 16 bases sitting between them. As DNA, the CDR3 is TGTGCCAGCAGCTTTCTGACAGTACGGGAGACCCAGTACTTC. It specifies CASSFLTVRETQYF.

This chain joins TRBV28 and TRBJ1-6; 9 positions match TRBD1. V gave up 2 bases and J gave up 9 bases; unmatched junction bases: 8. This CDR3 spans 16 amino acids. Germline lookup yields CDR1 MDHEN and CDR2 SYDVKM. CDR3 amino acids: CASSLNPGQGPSPLHF. The CDR3 nucleotides are TGTGCCAGCAGTTTAAACCCCGGACAGGGGCCTTCACCCCTCCACTTT.

This clone was recorded only once. The rearrangement joins TRBV14 to TRBJ2-6, with D unclear. The CDR3 extends over 15 amino acids. CDR1 is SGHDN and CDR2 is FVKESK in the germline V gene. Trimming stripped 1 base from V and 1 base from J, with 5 bases between. The CDR3: CASSQGSSGANVLTF. CDR3 coding DNA: TGTGCCAGCAGCCAAGGGAGTTCTGGGGCCAACGTCCTGACTTTC.

Regarding this clone: The junction departs from the called germline gene at one end, perhaps through a read error. The chain couples TRBV7-7 to TRBJ2-3; perhaps TRBD1 as D (5 bases). Per the germline V gene, CDR1 is SSHAT and CDR2 is FNYEAQ (reference sequence). The CDR3 is made up of 15 amino acids. The CDR3 nucleotides are TGTGCTAGCAGCTTAGGGGCCAGTAGCACAGATACGCAGTATTTT. Translation gives CASSLGASSTDTQYF.

The rearrangement uses TRBV7-2 and TRBJ2-2, with TRBD2 identical over 11 bases. Trimming removed 5 bases from V and 2 bases from J; junction bases left unmatched: 7. CDR1 is SGHTA, CDR2 FQGNSA, per germline. The CDR3 runs to 17 residues. In DNA form, the CDR3 reads TGTGCCAGCAGCCGTGGACTAGCGGGCTCCAACACCGGGGAGCTGTTTTTT. This gives the protein CASSRGLAGSNTGELFF.

The J gene is TRBJ2-2, the V gene TRBV9, with 7 bases that match TRBD1. Germline V gene sequence: CDR1 SGDLS, CDR2 YYNGEE. There are 16 residues in the CDR3. V gave up 2 bases and J gave up 4 bases; unmatched junction bases: 8. CDR3 nucleotide sequence: TGTGCCAGCAGCGTCGGACAGGCCAAGGGCACCGGGGAGCTGTTTTTT. Translated, it gives CASSVGQAKGTGELFF.

The gene calls are TRBV7-3 and TRBJ2-7; tentatively, D is TRBD2 (7 bases). This CDR3 has 14 residues. V was pared by 8 bases and J by 4 bases, with 18 bases between. Germline V gene data show CDR1 as SGHTA and CDR2 as FQGTGA. The CDR3 region is CASPIRGAGYEQYF. Here the CDR3 DNA reads TGTGCCAGCCCTATTCGGGGGGCTGGGTACGAGCAGTACTTC.

The chain links TRBV5-1 to TRBJ2-7; 7 bases are shared with TRBD1. V was pared by 0 bases and J by 3 bases, with 3 bases of the junction left unmatched. The CDR3 is 14 amino acids. Germline CDR1 reads SGHRS; CDR2 reads YFSETQ. CDR3 in amino acids: CASSLVGQFYEQYF. CDR3 bases: TGCGCCAGCAGCTTGGTGGGACAGTTCTACGAGCAGTACTTC.

The genes are TRBV19 and TRBJ1-6; 7 bases map to TRBD1. This CDR3 is 15 amino acids long. Trimming at V came to 3 bases and at J to 9 bases, leaving 8 bases not matched to a gene. Germline V gene lookup returns CDR1 LNHDA and CDR2 SQIVND (reference sequence). CDR3 sequence: CASSIIGTVGSPLHF. As DNA, the CDR3 is TGTGCCAGTAGTATTATCGGGACAGTAGGTTCACCCCTCCACTTT.

The V and J genes are TRBV5-5 and TRBJ1-4; 7 nucleotides agree with TRBD1. The CDR3 totals 14 residues. V dropped 2 bases and J dropped 5; count of bases not matched to a gene: 3. Germline V gene data show CDR1 as SGHKS and CDR2 as YYEKEE (reference sequence). CDR3 DNA: TGTGCCAGCAGCTTAGGGACAGAAAATGAAAAACTGTTTTTT. Amino acids: CASSLGTENEKLFF.